This TCR beta chain was recovered during a study of T cells in localized non-small cell lung cancer. Assay used: immunoSEQ multiplex PCR; TCRdb lists only in-frame clones, some missing. The sample carries fewer than 4,000 clones, 25% to 30% recorded once. The CDR3 extends over 14 amino acids. Germline CDR1 and CDR2: MNHGY and SAAAGT. V was pared by 6 bases and J by 6 bases, with 14 bases between. This receptor was identified in a woman aged 40-69 years with stage I lung adenocarcinoma. Source: normal lung tissue next to the tumor, taken before any cancer treatment. This chain links TRBV6-8 with TRBJ1-4; no reliable D call. Here the CDR3 reads CASSLRPRYEKLFF. The DNA of the CDR3 is TGTGCCAGCAGCCTACGGCCCCGGTATGAAAAACTGTTTTTT.